Here is one TCR beta chain with its context. Its antigen is still unknown. Treatment meaning: oral pan-JAK inhibitor, 5-10 mg twice daily. This entry comes from a study of CD8+ T cells in alopecia areata. Overall study results and limits: Compared with normal scalp, lesional scalp had higher clonality and more expanded CD8+ clones.

Isolated RNA was reverse transcribed into cDNA used as the sequencing template. The protocol was immunoSEQ multiplex PCR, while the TCRdb copy is restricted to in-frame clones and leaves out a portion. Of some 170,000 clones in the sample, roughly 58% are singletons; the top ten hold roughly 17%. The germline V gene has CDR1 LNHDA and CDR2 SQIVND (reference sequence). Trimming stripped 5 bases from V and 3 bases from J, with 11 bases between. This CDR3 region has 13 residues. Source: CD4+ T cells sorted from blood, taken at approximately week 60, from a patient treated with tofacitinib. This TCR was recovered from a human donor with alopecia areata. The chain has TRBV19 and TRBJ2-7; D is perhaps TRBD2 (6 bases). The CDR3 here is CASSAEGGYEQYF. The DNA for the CDR3 is TGTGCCAGTAGTGCGGAGGGTGGCTACGAGCAGTACTTC.